Below, one TCR beta chain is given with its context. What antigen it recognizes has not been identified. Within one base of it there is no much larger clone, and no base qualities were kept. The ophthalmopathy patients had moderately to severely active disease, with a Clinical Activity Score of 3 or higher, a NOSPECS grade of 4 or higher, and a disease duration of less than 3 months. Patients with other autoimmune diseases, uncontrolled infections, pregnancy or lactation were excluded. Clinical symptoms, serum thyroxine, TRAb, thyroid ultrasound and orbital computed tomography formed the basis of the diagnosis. Using Ficoll-Paque density gradient centrifugation, PBMCs were isolated from approximately 11 ml of fresh peripheral blood. Total RNA was extracted using Trizol reagent, and RNA quality was checked on an Agilent 2100 Bioanalyzer. V loses 7 bases, J loses 6 bases, and the germline ends lie 16 bases apart. Including cysteine and phenylalanine, the CDR3 has 14 amino acids. Only the CDR3 part of the read is kept: 42 bases, read in frame from the first base. The germline V gene gives CDR1 as MDHEN and CDR2 as SYDVKM.

TCR beta CDR3 regions were amplified from RNA transcripts for repertoire sequencing. The first round was an RT-PCR using HTBI primers with the Qiagen OneStep RT-PCR kit, and this first round was followed by a second-round multiplex PCR, then size selection and purification. Sequencing of the libraries was carried out on an Illumina HiSeq2000 in paired-end mode with 100 bp reads. The paper's data handling went like this. SOAPnuke was used for read processing, and reads with adapters, uncalled bases, a mean Phred below 15, or no exact constant-primer or identifier match were discarded. COPE v1.2.5 was used to merge high-quality paired reads. Each unique nucleotide sequence was defined as a clonotype, and clonotypes were aligned to IMGT TRB V, D and J references with MiTCR v1.1. Analysis was restricted to V-J combinations with a frequency above 0.0001, which covered about 99% of repertoires. For each V-J combination, a TCR clonal expansion and chaos score was defined as the ratio of F50 clonal expansion to chaos observed in the TCRdist matrix. Welch's t-statistics and random forest were used to narrow the features down to approximately twelve V-J combinations, which were then fed into a naive Bayes classifier. The Morisita-Horn index was used to measure how similar the thyroid and blood repertoires were. Through fastp at Q25 and MiXCR, TCRdb rebuilt clones from the public reads, retaining in-frame beta chains. Each entry merges the rows of one CDR3 protein and shows their most common DNA and genes. The V and J calls here are based on TCRdb, not the publication. Within this sample are over 150,000 distinct CDR3 sequences, with about 40% of them counted one time only. Approximately 5.5% of the sample goes to the ten largest clones.

The record originates from a study of Graves' ophthalmopathy and Graves' hyperthyroidism (dated by TCRdb to 2017 to 2018). With respect to the entire study: Peripheral blood samples were taken at the time of initial diagnosis, before any treatment was given. The study used signatures of the TCR beta repertoire to tell Graves' ophthalmopathy apart from Graves' hyperthyroidism and to predict which patients would progress to ophthalmopathy. In total, approximately 130 blood samples were TCR-sequenced: 40 to 45 ophthalmopathy, around 75 hyperthyroidism and about 17 hyperthyroidism-to-ophthalmopathy patients. To explore V-J signatures that distinguish ophthalmopathy from hyperthyroidism, a discovery set of about a hundred patients was enrolled, made up of 40 to 45 with ophthalmopathy and 57 with stable hyperthyroidism. An independent validation cohort was composed of approximately 19 hyperthyroidism patients and 17 patients who later progressed from hyperthyroidism to ophthalmopathy. In several hyperthyroidism patients, the T-cell repertoires found in thyroid tissue were compared with those found in blood. Following sample collection, hyperthyroidism patients were given methimazole at a starting dose of 30 mg daily, and ophthalmopathy patients were given high-dose intravenous methylprednisolone. The roughly 100 discovery patients were divided at random into training and test sets in a 7:3 ratio.

General conclusions and limits of the study: Most of the expanded thyroid clonotypes with a frequency above 0.001 were also detected in blood, and it was suggested that the thyroid immune response may be reflected by blood repertoires. In validation, the model predicted ophthalmopathy progression with less than 71% sensitivity and roughly 72% specificity; roughly eleven predicted patients were CT-confirmed with GO in a median of approximately 6.5 months. The 13-signature model separated ophthalmopathy from stable hyperthyroidism with 85% to 90% sensitivity and 81.08% specificity in cross-validation, and 80%/75% in the test set. No statistical method was used to set the sample size in advance, and the investigators knew which group each participant was assigned to.

Sequenced: peripheral blood. The sequence derives from a woman aged 35 to 49 with Graves' ophthalmopathy. Donor details come from another sample of the same person, matched by shared clones. This chain is built from TRBV28 and TRBJ1-5; TRBD1 could be the D gene, as 5 bases match. The DNA is TGTGCCAGCAAAGAGGCGGGGGGGTCTCAGCCCCAGCATTTT. Its protein product is CASKEAGGSQPQHF.